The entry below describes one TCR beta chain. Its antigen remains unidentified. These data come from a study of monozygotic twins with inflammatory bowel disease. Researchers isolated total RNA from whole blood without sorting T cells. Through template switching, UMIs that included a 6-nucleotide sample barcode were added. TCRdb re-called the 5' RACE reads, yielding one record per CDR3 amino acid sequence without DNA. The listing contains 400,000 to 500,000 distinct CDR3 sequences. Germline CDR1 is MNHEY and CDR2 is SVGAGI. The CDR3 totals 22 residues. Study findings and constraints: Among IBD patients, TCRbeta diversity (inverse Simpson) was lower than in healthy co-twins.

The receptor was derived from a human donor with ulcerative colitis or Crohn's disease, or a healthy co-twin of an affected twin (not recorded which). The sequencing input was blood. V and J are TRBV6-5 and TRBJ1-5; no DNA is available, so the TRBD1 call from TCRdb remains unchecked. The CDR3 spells CASSPDQTGGRYPTYSNQPQHF.